The present TCR beta chain was sequenced within a study of PD-1 blockade in classical Hodgkin lymphoma. V dropped 0 bases and J dropped 5 bases, with 8 bases sitting between them. The CDR3 consists of 14 residues. Germline CDR1 reads SGDLS; CDR2 reads YYNGEE. The data were produced by immunoSEQ multiplex PCR, yet TCRdb's version contains in-frame clones alone and is incomplete. This table holds about 89,000 clones, just over 90% found once. Regarding time point: cycle 4 day 1 (C4D1), after more than 5 weeks of nivolumab. In every patient, relapse followed autologous stem cell transplantation, while exposure to brentuximab vedotin differed.

The clonotype comes from a human donor with classical Hodgkin lymphoma. The material was peripheral blood mononuclear cells (PBMCs), obtained before the fourth cycle of nivolumab. This rearrangement joins TRBV9 to TRBJ1-4; D is ambiguous. CDR3 sequence (DNA): TGTGCCAGCAGCGTAGGGCAGGTGAATGAAAAACTGTTTTTT. Translated: CASSVGQVNEKLFF.